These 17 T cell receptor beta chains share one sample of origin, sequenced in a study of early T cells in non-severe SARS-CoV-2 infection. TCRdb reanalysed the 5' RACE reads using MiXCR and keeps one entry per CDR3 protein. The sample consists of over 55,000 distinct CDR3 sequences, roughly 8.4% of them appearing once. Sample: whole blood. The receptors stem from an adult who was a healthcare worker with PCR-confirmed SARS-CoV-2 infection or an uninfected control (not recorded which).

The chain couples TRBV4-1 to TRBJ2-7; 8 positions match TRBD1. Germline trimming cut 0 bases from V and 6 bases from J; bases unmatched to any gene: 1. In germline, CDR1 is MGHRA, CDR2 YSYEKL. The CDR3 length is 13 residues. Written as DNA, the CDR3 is TGCGCCAGCAGCCAAGAAGGACAGGGCGAGCAGTACTTC. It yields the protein CASSQEGQGEQYF.

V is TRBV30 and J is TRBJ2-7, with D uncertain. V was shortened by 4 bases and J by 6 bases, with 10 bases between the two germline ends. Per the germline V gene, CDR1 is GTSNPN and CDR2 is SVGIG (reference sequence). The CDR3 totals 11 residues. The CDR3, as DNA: TGTGCCTGGAATCGCGGTCCCGAGCAGTACTTC. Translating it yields CAWNRGPEQYF.

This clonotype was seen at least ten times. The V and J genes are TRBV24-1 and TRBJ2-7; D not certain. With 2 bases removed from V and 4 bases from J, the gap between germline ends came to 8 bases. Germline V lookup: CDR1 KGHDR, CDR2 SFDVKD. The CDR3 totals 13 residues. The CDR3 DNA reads TGTGCCACCAGTGATTGGGAAACTTACGAGCAGTACTTC. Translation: CATSDWETYEQYF.

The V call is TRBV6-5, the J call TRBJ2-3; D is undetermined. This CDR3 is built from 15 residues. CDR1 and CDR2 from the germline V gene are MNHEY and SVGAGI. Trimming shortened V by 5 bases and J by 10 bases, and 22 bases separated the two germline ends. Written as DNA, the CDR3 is TGTGCCAGCAGTACCCAGAGGCACCTCCGTTTCGCGCAGTATTTT. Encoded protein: CASSTQRHLRFAQYF.

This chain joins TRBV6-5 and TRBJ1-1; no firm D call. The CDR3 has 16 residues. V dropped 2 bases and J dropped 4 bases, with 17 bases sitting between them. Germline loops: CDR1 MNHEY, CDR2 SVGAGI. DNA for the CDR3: TGTGCCAGCAGTTACGAGTCCTGGAGGTCCAGCACTGAAGCTTTCTTT. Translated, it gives CASSYESWRSSTEAFF.

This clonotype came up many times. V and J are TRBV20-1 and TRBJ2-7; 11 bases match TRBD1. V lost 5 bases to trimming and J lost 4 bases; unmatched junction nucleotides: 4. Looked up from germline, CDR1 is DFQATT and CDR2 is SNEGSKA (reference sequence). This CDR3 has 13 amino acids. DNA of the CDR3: TGCAGTGCTCGGGACAGGGGGGAGTACGAGCAGTACTTC. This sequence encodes CSARDRGEYEQYF.

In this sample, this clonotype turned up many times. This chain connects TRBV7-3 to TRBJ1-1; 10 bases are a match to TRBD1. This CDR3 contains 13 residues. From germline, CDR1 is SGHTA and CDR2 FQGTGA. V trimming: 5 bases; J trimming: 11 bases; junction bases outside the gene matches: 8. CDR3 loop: CASSPSDRGPAFF. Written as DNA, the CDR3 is TGTGCCAGCAGCCCATCAGACAGGGGGCCGGCTTTCTTT. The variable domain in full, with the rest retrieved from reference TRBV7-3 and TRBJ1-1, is GAGVSQTPSNKVTEKGKYVELRCDPISGHTALYWYRQSLGQGPEFLIYFQGTGAADDSGLPNDRFFAVRPEGSVSTLKIQRTERGDSAVYLCASSPSDRGPAFFGQGTRLTVV.

The CDR3 protein is CASRARLAGGMGTDNEQFF. DNA for the CDR3: TGTGCCAGCAGGGCCCGACTAGCGGGAGGGATGGGCACGGACAATGAGCAGTTCTTC. The chain carries TRBV27 and TRBJ2-1, with TRBD2 matching over 14 bases. Germline loops: CDR1 MNHEY, CDR2 SMNVEV (reference sequence). After removal of 6 bases from V and 5 bases from J, the junction contained 15 bases not matched to a gene. The CDR3 sequence is 19 residues long.

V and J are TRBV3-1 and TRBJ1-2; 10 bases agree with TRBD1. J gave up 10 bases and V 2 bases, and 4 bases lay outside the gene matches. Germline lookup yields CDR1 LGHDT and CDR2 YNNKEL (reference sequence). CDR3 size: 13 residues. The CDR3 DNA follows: TGTGCCAGCAGCCAACCGACAGGGGGCTACTACACCTTC. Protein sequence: CASSQPTGGYYTF.

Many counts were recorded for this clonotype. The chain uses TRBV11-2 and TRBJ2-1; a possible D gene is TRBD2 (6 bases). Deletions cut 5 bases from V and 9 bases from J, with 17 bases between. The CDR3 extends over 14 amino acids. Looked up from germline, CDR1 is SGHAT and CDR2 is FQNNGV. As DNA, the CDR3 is TGTGCCAGCAGCCCGGACTATTCGCTTACTGAGCAGTTCTTC. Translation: CASSPDYSLTEQFF.

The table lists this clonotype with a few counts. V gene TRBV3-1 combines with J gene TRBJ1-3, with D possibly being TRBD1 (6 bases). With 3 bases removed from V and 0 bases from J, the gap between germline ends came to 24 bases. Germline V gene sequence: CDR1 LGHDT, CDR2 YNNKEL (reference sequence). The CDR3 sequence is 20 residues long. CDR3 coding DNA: TGTGCCAGCAGCCATTCCGGGACACCCCTTTTCCGATACTCTGGAAACACCATATATTTT. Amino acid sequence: CASSHSGTPLFRYSGNTIYF.

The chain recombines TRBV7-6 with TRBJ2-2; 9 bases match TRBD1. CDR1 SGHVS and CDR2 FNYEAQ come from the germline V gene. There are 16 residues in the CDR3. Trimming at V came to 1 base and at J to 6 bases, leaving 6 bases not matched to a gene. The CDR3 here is CASSLGVTGGSGELFF. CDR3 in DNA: TGTGCCAGCAGCTTAGGAGTGACAGGGGGATCCGGGGAGCTGTTTTTT.

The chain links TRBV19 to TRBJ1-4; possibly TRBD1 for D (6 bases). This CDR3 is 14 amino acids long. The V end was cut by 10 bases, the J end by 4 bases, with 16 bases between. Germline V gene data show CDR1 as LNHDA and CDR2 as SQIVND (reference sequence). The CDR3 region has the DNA TGTGCCACCGGGGGATGGACAGTTAATGAAAAACTGTTTTTT. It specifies CATGGWTVNEKLFF. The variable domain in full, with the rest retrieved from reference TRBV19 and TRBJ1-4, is DGGITQSPKYLFRKEGQNVTLSCEQNLNHDAMYWYRQDPGQGLRLIYYSQIVNDFQKGDIAEGYSVSREKKESFPLTVTSAQKNPTAFYLCATGGWTVNEKLFFGSGTQLSVL.

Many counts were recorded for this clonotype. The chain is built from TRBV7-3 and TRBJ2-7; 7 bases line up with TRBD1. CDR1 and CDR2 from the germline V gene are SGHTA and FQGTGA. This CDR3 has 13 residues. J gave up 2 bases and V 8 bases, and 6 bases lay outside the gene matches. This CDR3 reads CASSLQGAYEQYF. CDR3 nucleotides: TGTGCCAGCTCCCTGCAGGGGGCCTACGAGCAGTACTTC.

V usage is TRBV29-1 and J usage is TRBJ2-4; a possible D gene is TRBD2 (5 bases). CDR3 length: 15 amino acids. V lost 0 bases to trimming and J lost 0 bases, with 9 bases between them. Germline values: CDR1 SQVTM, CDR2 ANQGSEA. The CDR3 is CSVEDPGRAKNIQYF. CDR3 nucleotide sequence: TGCAGCGTTGAAGATCCGGGGAGAGCCAAAAACATTCAGTACTTC.

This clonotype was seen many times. For the CDR3, the DNA is TGTGCCAGCAGTCCGCGGGGGATAAGAAGGGGCCAAGAGACCCAGTACTTC. Encoded protein: CASSPRGIRRGQETQYF. The rearrangement joins TRBV28 to TRBJ2-5; 7 bases are a match to TRBD2. This CDR3 spans 17 amino acids. The junction had 13 bases not matched to a gene; V was cut back by 5 bases and J by 1 base. Germline loops: CDR1 MDHEN, CDR2 SYDVKM.

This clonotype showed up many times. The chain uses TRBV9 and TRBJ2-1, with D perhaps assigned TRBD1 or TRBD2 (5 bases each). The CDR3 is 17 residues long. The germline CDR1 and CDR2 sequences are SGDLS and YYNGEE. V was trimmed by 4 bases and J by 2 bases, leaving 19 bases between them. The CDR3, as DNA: TGTGCCAGCAGCTCTGGCGGCGGCAGAGGGGCCTACAATGAGCAGTTCTTC. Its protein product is CASSSGGGRGAYNEQFF.